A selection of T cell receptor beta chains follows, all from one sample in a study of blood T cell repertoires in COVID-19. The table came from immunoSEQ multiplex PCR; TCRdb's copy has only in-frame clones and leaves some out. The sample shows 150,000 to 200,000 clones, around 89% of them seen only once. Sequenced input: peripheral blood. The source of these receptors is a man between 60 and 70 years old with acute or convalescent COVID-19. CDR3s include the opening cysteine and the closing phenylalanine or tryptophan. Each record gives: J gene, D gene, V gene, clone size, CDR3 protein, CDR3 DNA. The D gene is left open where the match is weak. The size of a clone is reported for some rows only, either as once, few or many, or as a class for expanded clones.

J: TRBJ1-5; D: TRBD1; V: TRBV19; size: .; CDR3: CASRRDSGGQPQHF; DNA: TGTGCCAGTAGGCGGGACAGTGGCGGCCAGCCCCAGCATTTT
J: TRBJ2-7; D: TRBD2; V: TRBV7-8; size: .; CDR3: CASSLGTGGRSYEQYF; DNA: TGTGCCAGCAGCTTAGGGACGGGAGGGCGCTCCTACGAGCAGTACTTC
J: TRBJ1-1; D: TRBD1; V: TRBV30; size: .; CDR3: CACRGDRGNTEAFF; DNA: TGTGCCTGCCGTGGGGACAGGGGGAACACTGAAGCTTTCTTT
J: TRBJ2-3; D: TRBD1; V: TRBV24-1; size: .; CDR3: CATSDFGTGGGDTQYF; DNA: TGTGCCACCAGTGATTTTGGGACAGGAGGGGGAGATACGCAGTATTTT
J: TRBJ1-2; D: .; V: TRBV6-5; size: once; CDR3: CASSPFNDGNYGYTF; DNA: TGTGCCAGCAGCCCATTTAACGACGGGAACTATGGCTACACCTTC
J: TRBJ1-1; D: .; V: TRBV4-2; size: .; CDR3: CASSQDIGQENTEAFF; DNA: TGTGCCAGCAGCCAAGATATCGGACAAGAGAACACTGAAGCTTTCTTT
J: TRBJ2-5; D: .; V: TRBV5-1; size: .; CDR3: CASQGGAGETQYF; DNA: TGCGCCAGTCAAGGCGGGGCTGGGGAGACCCAGTACTTC
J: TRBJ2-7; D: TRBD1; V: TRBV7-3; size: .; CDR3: CASSTSGTGSHEQYF; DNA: TGTGCCAGCAGCACCTCCGGGACAGGTTCACACGAGCAGTACTTC
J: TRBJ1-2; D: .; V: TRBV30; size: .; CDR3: CAWTPTANYGYTF; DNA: TGTGCCTGGACTCCGACAGCTAACTATGGCTACACCTTC
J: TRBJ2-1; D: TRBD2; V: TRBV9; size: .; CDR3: CASSGSGVPYNEQFF; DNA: TGTGCCAGCAGCGGTAGCGGGGTTCCCTACAATGAGCAGTTCTTC
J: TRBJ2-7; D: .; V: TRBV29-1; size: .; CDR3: CSVELSPSYEQYF; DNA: TGCAGCGTTGAACTTAGCCCGAGCTACGAGCAGTACTTC
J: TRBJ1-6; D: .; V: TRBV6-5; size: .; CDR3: CASSPDSYNSPLHF; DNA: TGTGCCAGCAGTCCAGACTCCTATAATTCACCCCTCCACTTT
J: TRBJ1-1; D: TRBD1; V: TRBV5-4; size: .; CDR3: CASSARQGLDTEAFF; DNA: TGTGCCAGCAGCGCACGACAGGGATTGGACACTGAAGCTTTCTTT
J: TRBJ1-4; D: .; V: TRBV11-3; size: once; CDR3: CASGNTGLTNEKLFF; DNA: TGTGCCAGCGGAAACACAGGGCTCACTAATGAAAAACTGTTTTTT
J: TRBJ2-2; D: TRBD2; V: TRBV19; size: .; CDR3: CASTGLAGTGELFF; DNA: TGTGCCAGTACTGGACTAGCGGGCACCGGGGAGCTGTTTTTT
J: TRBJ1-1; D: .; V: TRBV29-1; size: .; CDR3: CSVEGYAGTEAFF; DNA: TGCAGCGTTGAAGGCTATGCCGGGACAGAAGCTTTCTTT
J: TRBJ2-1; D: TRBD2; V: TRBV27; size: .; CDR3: CASSYTLAGRNNEQFF; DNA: TGTGCCAGCAGCTACACACTAGCGGGACGAAACAATGAGCAGTTCTTC
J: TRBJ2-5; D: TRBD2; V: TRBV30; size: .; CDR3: CAWSGTSGVGETQYF; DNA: TGTGCCTGGAGTGGGACTAGCGGGGTCGGAGAGACCCAGTACTTC
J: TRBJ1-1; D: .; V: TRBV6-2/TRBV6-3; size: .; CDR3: CASSYSRGNTEAFF; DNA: TGTGCCAGCAGTTACTCAAGGGGTAACACTGAAGCTTTCTTT
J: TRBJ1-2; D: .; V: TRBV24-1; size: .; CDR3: CATSPRDRNYGYTF; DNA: TGTGCCACCAGTCCAAGAGACAGAAACTATGGCTACACCTTC
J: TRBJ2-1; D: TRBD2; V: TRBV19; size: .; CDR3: CASSTRGGSYNEQFF; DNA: TGTGCCAGTAGTACCCGGGGGGGCTCCTACAATGAGCAGTTCTTC
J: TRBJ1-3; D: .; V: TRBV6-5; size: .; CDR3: CVADETGSGNTIYF; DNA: TGTGTCGCCGATGAGACCGGGAGCGGAAACACCATATATTTT
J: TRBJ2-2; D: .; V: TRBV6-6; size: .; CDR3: CASSYAEYTGELFF; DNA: TGTGCCAGCAGTTACGCGGAGTACACCGGGGAGCTGTTTTTT
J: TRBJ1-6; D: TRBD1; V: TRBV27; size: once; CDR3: CASSTGGGSPLHF; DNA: TGTGCCAGCTCGACAGGGGGCGGTTCACCCCTCCACTTT
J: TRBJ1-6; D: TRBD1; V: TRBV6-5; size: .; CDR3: CASMVAGGYSPLHF; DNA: TGTGCCAGCATGGTGGCAGGGGGATATTCACCCCTCCACTTT
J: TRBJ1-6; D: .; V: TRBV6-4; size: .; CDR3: CASSEYLGANSPLHF; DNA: TGTGCCAGCAGTGAGTACCTGGGGGCGAATTCACCCCTCCACTTT
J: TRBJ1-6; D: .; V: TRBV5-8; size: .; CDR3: CASSLEGLNSPLHF; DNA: TGTGCCAGCAGCTTAGAGGGTCTAAATTCACCCCTCCACTTT
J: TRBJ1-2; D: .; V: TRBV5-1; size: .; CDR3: CASIPGGARDDISGYTF; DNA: TGCGCCAGCATACCGGGGGGCGCTCGGGATGATATAAGTGGCTACACCTTC
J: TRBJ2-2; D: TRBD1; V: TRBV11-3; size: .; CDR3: CASSSASTQGLTGELFF; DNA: TGTGCCAGCAGCTCGGCCTCCACACAGGGGCTCACCGGGGAGCTGTTTTTT
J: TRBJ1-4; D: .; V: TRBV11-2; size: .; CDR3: CASSLVDTLLFF; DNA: TGTGCCAGCAGCTTAGTAGACACCTTACTGTTTTTT
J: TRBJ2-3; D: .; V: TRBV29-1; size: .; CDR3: CSVVTGTDTQYF; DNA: TGCAGCGTTGTCACAGGCACAGATACGCAGTATTTT
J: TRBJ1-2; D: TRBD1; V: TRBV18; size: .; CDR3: CASSIRSPGQGNYGYTF; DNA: TGTGCCAGCTCAATCAGATCGCCGGGACAGGGGAACTATGGCTACACCTTC
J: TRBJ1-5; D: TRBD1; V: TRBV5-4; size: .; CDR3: CASSPGQGGKPQHF; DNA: TGTGCCAGCAGCCCCGGACAGGGAGGAAAACCCCAGCATTTT
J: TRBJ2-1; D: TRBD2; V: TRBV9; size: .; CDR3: CASSSRREGSNEQFF; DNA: TGTGCCAGCAGCTCACGGAGGGAGGGCAGCAATGAGCAGTTCTTC
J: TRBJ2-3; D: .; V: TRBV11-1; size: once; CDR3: CASSLRKRSTDTQYF; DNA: TGTGCCAGCAGCTTAAGAAAGCGGAGCACAGATACGCAGTATTTT
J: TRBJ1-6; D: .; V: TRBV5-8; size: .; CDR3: CASGPGGFYRVRYSPLHF; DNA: TGTGCCAGCGGCCCGGGGGGGTTTTATAGGGTGCGTTATTCACCCCTCCACTTT
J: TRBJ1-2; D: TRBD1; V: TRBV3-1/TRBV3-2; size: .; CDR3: CASSLEGAPNGYTF; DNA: TGTGCCAGCAGCCTCGAGGGGGCGCCGAATGGCTACACCTTC
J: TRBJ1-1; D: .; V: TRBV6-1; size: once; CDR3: CASSVWASRKNTEAFF; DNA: TGTGCCAGCAGTGTTTGGGCCTCCAGAAAAAACACTGAAGCTTTCTTT
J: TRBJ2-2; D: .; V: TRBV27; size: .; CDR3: CASSLFKNTGELFF; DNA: TGTGCCAGCAGTTTATTTAAGAACACCGGGGAGCTGTTTTTT
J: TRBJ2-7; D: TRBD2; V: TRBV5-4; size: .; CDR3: CASSPQREGSREQYF; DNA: TGTGCCAGCAGCCCCCAGCGGGAGGGATCGCGGGAGCAGTACTTC
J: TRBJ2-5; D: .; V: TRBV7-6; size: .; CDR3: CASSFSRTPQETQYF; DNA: TGTGCCAGCAGCTTCTCCAGAACCCCCCAAGAGACCCAGTACTTC
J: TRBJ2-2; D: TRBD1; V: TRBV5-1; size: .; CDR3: CASQRGRMNTGELFF; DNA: TGCGCCAGCCAAAGGGGGCGGATGAACACCGGGGAGCTGTTTTTT
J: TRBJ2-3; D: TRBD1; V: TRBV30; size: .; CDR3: CAWSGRGHTDTQYF; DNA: TGTGCCTGGAGTGGCAGGGGGCATACAGATACGCAGTATTTT
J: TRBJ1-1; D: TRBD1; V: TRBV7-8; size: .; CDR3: CASSFRQGINTEAFF; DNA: TGTGCCAGCAGTTTTAGACAGGGGATAAACACTGAAGCTTTCTTT
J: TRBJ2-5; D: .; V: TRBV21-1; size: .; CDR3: CASSKRAGEETQYF; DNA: TGTGCCAGCAGCAAACGGGCGGGAGAAGAGACCCAGTACTTC
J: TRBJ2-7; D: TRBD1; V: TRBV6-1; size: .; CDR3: CASRGTGGEYEQYF; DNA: TGTGCCAGCAGGGGAACAGGGGGCGAGTACGAGCAGTACTTC
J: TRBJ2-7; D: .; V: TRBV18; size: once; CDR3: CASSPSQGKGEQYF; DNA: TGTGCCAGCTCACCAAGCCAGGGGAAAGGCGAGCAGTACTTC
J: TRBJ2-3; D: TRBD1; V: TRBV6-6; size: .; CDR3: CASSPGQGARTQYF; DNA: TGTGCCAGCAGCCCGGGACAGGGGGCGCGCACGCAGTATTTT
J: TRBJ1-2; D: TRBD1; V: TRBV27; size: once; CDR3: CASSLRQGSTNYGYTF; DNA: TGTGCCAGCAGTTTAAGACAGGGTTCGACTAACTATGGCTACACCTTC
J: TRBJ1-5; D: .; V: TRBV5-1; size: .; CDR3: CASSSGGVGNQPQHF; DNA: TGCGCCAGCAGCTCGGGCGGGGTTGGCAATCAGCCCCAGCATTTT
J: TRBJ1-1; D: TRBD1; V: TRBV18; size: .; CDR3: CASSPTGQGYSEAFF; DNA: TGTGCCAGCTCACCAACAGGACAGGGGTATTCTGAAGCTTTCTTT